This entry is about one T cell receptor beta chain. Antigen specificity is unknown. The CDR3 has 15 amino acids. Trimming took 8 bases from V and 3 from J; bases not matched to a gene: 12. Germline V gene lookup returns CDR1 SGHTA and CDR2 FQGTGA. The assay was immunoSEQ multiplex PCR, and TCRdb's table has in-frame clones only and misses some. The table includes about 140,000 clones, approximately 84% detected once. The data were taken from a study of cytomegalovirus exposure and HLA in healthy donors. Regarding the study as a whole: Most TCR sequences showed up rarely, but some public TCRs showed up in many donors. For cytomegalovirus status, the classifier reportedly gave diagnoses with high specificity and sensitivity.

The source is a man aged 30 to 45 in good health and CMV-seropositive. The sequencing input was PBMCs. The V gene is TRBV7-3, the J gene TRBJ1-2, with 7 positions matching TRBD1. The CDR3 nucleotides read TGTGCCAGCTCTCCCCAGACAGGGTCTGACTATGGCTACACCTTC. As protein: CASSPQTGSDYGYTF.